These 31 T cell receptor beta chains share one sample of origin, sequenced in a study of T-cell reconstitution after alpha-beta-depleted transplantation in children. TCRbeta library preparation incorporated unique molecular identifiers. TCRdb re-analysed the PCR reads in MiXCR, keeping a single row per CDR3 protein. This table holds about 580,000 distinct CDR3 sequences, roughly a quarter found once. The specimen comprised PBMCs, sampled before TCRalphabeta/CD19-depleted stem cell transplant. The receptors stem from a boy in the first two years of life with Wiskott-Aldrich syndrome, due to receive a stem cell transplant.

The chain carries TRBV30 and TRBJ1-1; the D gene is possibly TRBD1 (6 bases). CDR3 length: 15 residues. Germline lookup yields CDR1 GTSNPN and CDR2 SVGIG (reference sequence). The germline V and J ends were trimmed by 4 bases and 0 bases, with 15 bases remaining between them. CDR3 region: CAWTYRVKMNTEAFF. CDR3 in DNA: TGTGCCTGGACTTACAGGGTTAAAATGAACACTGAAGCTTTCTTT. Drawing the rest from reference TRBV30 and TRBJ1-1, the complete variable domain is SQTIHQWPATLVQPVGSPLSLECTVEGTSNPNLYWYRQAAGRGLQLLFYSVGIGQISSEVPQNLSASRPQDRQFILSSKKLLLSDSGFYLCAWTYRVKMNTEAFFGQGTRLTVV.

This rearrangement joins TRBV12-3 or TRBV12-4 to TRBJ1-2, with TRBD1 as a possible D gene (5 bases). V lost 6 bases and J lost 9, with 11 bases in between. CDR3 length: 11 residues. CDR3 amino acids: CASSMGLSYTF. The CDR3 nucleotides are TGTGCCAGCAGCATGGGGCTCAGCTACACCTTC.

The gene calls are TRBV5-1 and TRBJ1-6; 8 nucleotides match TRBD1. With 1 base clipped from V and 10 bases from J, the junction kept 4 bases outside the gene matches. Germline CDR1 and CDR2: SGHRS and YFSETQ. The CDR3 is made up of 14 amino acids. In nucleotides, the CDR3 is TGCGCCAGCAGCTTGCAGGGGGCAGAATCACCCCTCCACTTT. Translating it yields CASSLQGAESPLHF.

Only a few counts were recorded for this clonotype. This chain connects TRBV18 to TRBJ1-2; D ambiguous. From germline, CDR1 is KGHSH and CDR2 LQKENI. Trimming shortened V by 2 bases and J by 7 bases, and 11 bases separated the two germline ends. The CDR3 spans 13 residues. The CDR3 nucleotides read TGTGCCAGCTCACCAGCGACATTTGGTGGCTACACCTTC. Translation gives CASSPATFGGYTF. The entire variable domain, with the rest obtained from reference TRBV18 and TRBJ1-2, is as follows: NAGVMQNPRHLVRRRGQEARLRCSPMKGHSHVYWYRQLPEEGLKFMVYLQKENIIDESGMPKERFSAEFPKEGPSILRIQQVVRGDSAAYFCASSPATFGGYTFGSGTRLTVV.

The chain couples TRBV20-1 to TRBJ2-5; no clear D. In germline, CDR1 is DFQATT, CDR2 SNEGSKA (reference sequence). The CDR3 has 12 residues. Trimming shortened V by 1 base and J by 2 bases, and 5 bases separated the two germline ends. For the CDR3, the DNA is TGCAGTGCTAGAGTACCTCAAGAGACCCAGTACTTC. Translating it yields CSARVPQETQYF.

V usage is TRBV24-1 and J usage is TRBJ2-7; weak D call: TRBD2 (6 bases). Germline V gene sequence: CDR1 KGHDR, CDR2 SFDVKD. Trimming took off 5 bases at V and 5 bases at J, with 9 bases between the two ends. The length of the CDR3 is 12 residues. CDR3 DNA sequence: TGTGCCACCAGTGGGGAGGAAGACGAGCAGTACTTC. Its translation is CATSGEEDEQYF.

This clonotype has more than one count but fewer than ten. This chain uses TRBV6-9 with TRBJ2-1; tentative D call: TRBD1 (5 bases). This CDR3 spans 16 amino acids. The germline CDR1 and CDR2 sequences are MNHGY and SVAAGI. Trimming shortened V by 4 bases and J by 5 bases, and 18 bases separated the two germline ends. For the CDR3, the DNA is TGTGCCAGCAGTTTATTCTTCTATAGGGGCGACAATGAGCAGTTCTTC. Translating gives CASSLFFYRGDNEQFF.

The chain links TRBV15 to TRBJ2-1, with 10 positions matching TRBD2. J lost 0 bases, V lost 7 bases, and 0 bases had no gene match. CDR1 and CDR2 (germline): LNHNV, YYDKDF (reference sequence). CDR3 length: 14 residues. DNA for the CDR3: TGTGCCACCAAGCGGGAGGGCTCCTACAATGAGCAGTTCTTC. Translated: CATKREGSYNEQFF.

V and J are TRBV5-1 and TRBJ2-3; D is unresolved. Germline lookup yields CDR1 SGHRS and CDR2 YFSETQ. CDR3 length: 14 residues. Trimming took 5 bases from V and 5 from J, leaving 15 bases between them. The CDR3 loop is CASRELGMGDTQYF. The CDR3 coding sequence is TGCGCCAGCAGAGAGTTGGGGATGGGAGATACGCAGTATTTT.

The genes are TRBV5-6 and TRBJ2-3; D remains unclear. The V end lost 5 bases, the J end lost 0 bases, and 7 bases lay between the germline ends. Germline V gene data show CDR1 as SGHDT and CDR2 as YYEEEE. The length of the CDR3 is 13 residues. CDR3 loop: CASRAYSTDTQYF. DNA of the CDR3: TGTGCCAGCAGGGCCTATAGCACAGATACGCAGTATTTT.

The J gene is TRBJ2-3, the V gene TRBV5-1; D ambiguous. There are 13 residues in the CDR3. V was shortened by 0 bases and J by 4 bases, with 6 bases between the two germline ends. Germline CDR1 is SGHRS and CDR2 is YFSETQ. The DNA for the CDR3 is TGCGCCAGCAGCTTGGAGCCATCAGATACGCAGTATTTT. It encodes CASSLEPSDTQYF.

This clonotype occurred a few times. The CDR3 DNA follows: TGCGCCAGCAGCGTGTCTAAGACAGGGGGCGAAAAGACCCAGTACTTC. It encodes CASSVSKTGGEKTQYF. The chain is built from TRBV5-1 and TRBJ2-5; 10 bases map to TRBD1. Germline CDR1 reads SGHRS; CDR2 reads YFSETQ. This CDR3 has 16 residues. The J segment lost 6 bases and the V segment lost 4 bases, leaving 12 bases of the junction unmatched.

V is TRBV24-1 and J is TRBJ2-7, with 7 bases lining up with TRBD2. In germline, CDR1 is KGHDR, CDR2 SFDVKD. Unmatched junction bases numbered 5, after V lost 3 bases and J lost 7 bases. The CDR3 length is 13 residues. The CDR3: CATSDAGRGEQYF. In DNA, the CDR3 is TGTGCCACCAGTGATGCCGGGCGGGGGGAGCAGTACTTC.

This clonotype turned up a few times. The chain joins TRBV6-1 to TRBJ1-5, with TRBD1 matching 9 bases. V lost 2 bases to trimming and J lost 9 bases; unmatched junction nucleotides: 8. Germline CDR1 is MNHNS and CDR2 is SASEGT. The length of the CDR3 is 15 residues. The CDR3 DNA reads as TGTGCCAGCAGTGAAAATGGGGACAGGGCCCGGCCCCAGCATTTT. This translates into CASSENGDRARPQHF.

The V call is TRBV3-1, the J call TRBJ2-7; 9 bases align to TRBD2. This CDR3 is 14 amino acids long. V trimming: 4 bases; J trimming: 5 bases; junction bases outside the gene matches: 6. The germline V gene encodes CDR1 LGHDT and CDR2 YNNKEL (reference sequence). This CDR3 reads CASSLLAGSHEQYF. The CDR3 DNA reads TGTGCCAGCAGCCTACTAGCGGGCAGCCACGAGCAGTACTTC.

About this clonotype itself: A junction end diverges from the germline sequence, so it may reflect a read error. The chain couples TRBV5-5 to TRBJ2-1, with D unresolved. The CDR3 extends over 13 amino acids. CDR1 is SGHKS and CDR2 is YYEKEE in the germline V gene (reference sequence). The CDR3 sequence: CASTLRPYNEQFF. As DNA, the CDR3 is TGTGCCAGCACCTTGCGCCCCTACAATGAGCAGTTCTTC.

This clonotype has at least ten counts. The chain has TRBV3-1 and TRBJ2-2; D remains ambiguous. Trimming cost V 1 base and J 6 bases, with 3 bases left between them. The germline V gene encodes CDR1 LGHDT and CDR2 YNNKEL (reference sequence). CDR3 size: 12 residues. CDR3 coding DNA: TGTGCCAGCAGCCAAGGACCCGGGGAGCTGTTTTTT. It encodes CASSQGPGELFF.

The chain uses TRBV20-1 and TRBJ1-2; possible D gene TRBD1, 5 bases. Germline V lookup: CDR1 DFQATT, CDR2 SNEGSKA (reference sequence). The CDR3 has 13 residues. Trimming shortened V by 6 bases and J by 8 bases, and 19 bases separated the two germline ends. CDR3 amino acids: CSAPRDGGRGYTF. CDR3 in DNA: TGCAGTGCGCCCAGAGATGGGGGTCGCGGCTACACCTTC.

This rearrangement joins TRBV28 to TRBJ2-1, with 8 bases aligning to TRBD2. The CDR3 is 17 amino acids. CDR1 is MDHEN and CDR2 is SYDVKM in the germline V gene. The trim removed 4 bases at V and 0 bases at J, leaving 8 bases unmatched. Here the CDR3 reads CASSSPGGSSSYNEQFF. CDR3 coding DNA: TGTGCCAGCAGTTCCCCGGGAGGGTCGAGCTCCTACAATGAGCAGTTCTTC.

This clonotype came up a few times. The chain carries TRBV5-1 and TRBJ2-1; TRBD2 matches at 8 bases. Germline V gives CDR1 SGHRS, CDR2 YFSETQ. V lost 7 bases, J lost 16 bases, and 16 bases stayed unmatched. The CDR3 runs to 13 residues. The CDR3 sequence: CASGRREGLTEFF. CDR3 in DNA: TGCGCCAGCGGCCGCCGGGAGGGCCTTACAGAATTCTTC. The variable domain in full, completed from reference TRBV5-1 and TRBJ2-1, reads KAGVTQTPRYLIKTRGQQVTLSCSPISGHRSVSWYQQTPGQGLQFLFEYFSETQRNKGNFPGRFSGRQFSNSRSEMNVSTLELGDSALYLCASGRREGLTEFFGPGTRLTVL.

This clonotype was seen a handful of times. The chain recombines TRBV5-6 with TRBJ1-3; unclear D gene. This CDR3 is built from 14 residues. The V end lost 2 bases, the J end lost 0 bases, and 6 bases lay between the germline ends. Germline V lookup: CDR1 SGHDT, CDR2 YYEEEE. In nucleotides, the CDR3 is TGTGCCAGCAGCTTCGGGTCCTCTGGAAACACCATATATTTT. Amino acid sequence: CASSFGSSGNTIYF.

This chain links TRBV28 with TRBJ2-5, with 13 positions matching TRBD2. Germline V gene lookup returns CDR1 MDHEN and CDR2 SYDVKM. V lost 6 bases to trimming and J lost 5 bases; unmatched junction nucleotides: 3. The CDR3 has 14 residues. The DNA of the CDR3 is TGTGCCAGCAGGGGACTAGCGGGGATGGAGACCCAGTACTTC. Translation: CASRGLAGMETQYF.

This chain links TRBV27 with TRBJ1-5; D call uncertain. Per the germline V gene, CDR1 is MNHEY and CDR2 is SMNVEV (reference sequence). V was clipped by 2 bases and J by 9 bases, with 17 bases between them. This CDR3 region has 15 residues. The CDR3 region is CASSLLSSELGPQHF. The CDR3, as DNA: TGTGCCAGCAGTTTACTGTCGTCCGAGCTTGGGCCCCAGCATTTT.

CDR3 in amino acids: CASSLPPTSGSTDTQYF. CDR3 DNA sequence: TGTGCCAGCAGCTTACCTCCAACTAGCGGGAGCACAGATACGCAGTATTTT. The chain employs TRBV13 and TRBJ2-3; 9 bases are a match to TRBD2. V lost 2 bases and J lost 0; bases outside the gene matches: 6. The CDR3 length is 17 residues. In germline, CDR1 is PRHDT, CDR2 FYEKMQ (reference sequence).

This chain connects TRBV19 to TRBJ2-1; no definite D call. Trimming left V 8 bases short and J 0 bases short, with 14 bases between. This CDR3 region has 15 residues. Germline values: CDR1 LNHDA, CDR2 SQIVND (reference sequence). The CDR3 loop is CASAPVGTSYNEQFF. The CDR3 coding sequence is TGTGCCAGTGCGCCGGTCGGAACCTCCTACAATGAGCAGTTCTTC.

Only a few counts were recorded for this clonotype. The chain employs TRBV27 and TRBJ1-2, with a possible D match to TRBD1 (5 bases). The germline V gene has CDR1 MNHEY and CDR2 SMNVEV (reference sequence). The CDR3 is 15 residues long. Trimming pared 2 bases from V and 4 bases from J, leaving 14 bases between. The chain's CDR3 is CASSLESGRIYGYTF. The CDR3 coding sequence is TGTGCCAGCAGTTTAGAATCGGGACGGATCTATGGCTACACCTTC.

The rearrangement joins TRBV5-1 to TRBJ2-2; 9 nucleotides match TRBD1. The V segment lost 5 bases and the J segment 6 bases; nucleotides outside the gene matches: 8. The CDR3 is 15 residues long. CDR1 and CDR2 (germline): SGHRS, YFSETQ. This chain's CDR3 is CASRPGQGTSGELFF. The CDR3 DNA is TGCGCCAGCAGACCGGGACAGGGTACCTCCGGGGAGCTGTTTTTT.

The chain is built from TRBV20-1 and TRBJ2-1, with TRBD2 matching 7 bases. CDR3 size: 17 residues. Germline-derived CDR1 and CDR2 are DFQATT and SNEGSKA (reference sequence). The junction had 12 bases not matched to a gene; V was cut back by 0 bases and J by 4 bases. CDR3 in DNA: TGCAGTGCTAGAGATGTGCTGTCAAGCGGGGTTTACAATGAGCAGTTCTTC. This codes for CSARDVLSSGVYNEQFF.

The V call is TRBV12-2, the J call TRBJ1-1; the table's D call, TRBD1, was not checked against the DNA. TRBV12-2 is given as a pseudogene. The CDR3 is made up of 15 amino acids. The CDR3 sequence is CASRENTGSVTKAFF. The DNA of the CDR3 is TGTGCAAGTCGCGAAAATACAGGGTCTGTTACTAAAGCTTTCTTT.

This clonotype turned up a few times. One end of the junction does not line up with germline, which may come from a read error. The chain uses TRBV12-3 or TRBV12-4 and TRBJ2-1, with D perhaps TRBD1 or TRBD2 (6 bases each). This CDR3 is built from 12 residues. CDR3 protein: CASLRRDKEQFF. CDR3 nucleotides: TGTGCCAGCCTGAGGCGGGACAAGGAGCAGTTCTTC.

The rearrangement links TRBV28 to TRBJ2-7, with D perhaps TRBD1 (5 bases). V was pared by 3 bases and J by 3 bases, with 12 bases between. In germline, CDR1 is MDHEN, CDR2 SYDVKM. The CDR3 is 14 amino acids. For the CDR3, the DNA is TGTGCCAGCAGTTTTCTCGACAGAAACTACGAGCAGTACTTC. Residues: CASSFLDRNYEQYF.